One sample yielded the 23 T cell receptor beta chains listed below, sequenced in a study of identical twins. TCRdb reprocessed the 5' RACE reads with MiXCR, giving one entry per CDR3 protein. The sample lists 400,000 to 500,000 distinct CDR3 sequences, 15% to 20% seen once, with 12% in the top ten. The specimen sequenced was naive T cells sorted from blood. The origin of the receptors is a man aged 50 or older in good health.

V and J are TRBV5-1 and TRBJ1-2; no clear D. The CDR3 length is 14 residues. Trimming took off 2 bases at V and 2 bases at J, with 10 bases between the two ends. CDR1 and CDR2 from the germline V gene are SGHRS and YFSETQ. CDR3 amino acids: CASSLAAMNYGYTF. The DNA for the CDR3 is TGCGCCAGCAGCTTAGCAGCTATGAACTATGGCTACACCTTC.

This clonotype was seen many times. The CDR3 DNA sequence: TGTGCCAGCAGTTTATCTGGGGCCGACACTGAAGCTTTCTTT. Translated: CASSLSGADTEAFF. The chain employs TRBV27 and TRBJ1-1, with a weak D call TRBD1 (5 bases). The CDR3 contains 14 residues. The germline gives CDR1 MNHEY, CDR2 SMNVEV (reference sequence). Between the trimmed V and J ends, which lost 0 bases and 3 bases, there was a span of 8 bases.

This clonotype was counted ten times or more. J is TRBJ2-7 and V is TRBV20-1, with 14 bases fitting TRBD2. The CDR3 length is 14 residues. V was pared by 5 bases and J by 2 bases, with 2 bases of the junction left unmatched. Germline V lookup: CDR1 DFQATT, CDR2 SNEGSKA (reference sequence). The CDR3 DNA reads TGCAGTGCTGAGGGACTAGCGGGAGCCTACGAGCAGTACTTC. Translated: CSAEGLAGAYEQYF.

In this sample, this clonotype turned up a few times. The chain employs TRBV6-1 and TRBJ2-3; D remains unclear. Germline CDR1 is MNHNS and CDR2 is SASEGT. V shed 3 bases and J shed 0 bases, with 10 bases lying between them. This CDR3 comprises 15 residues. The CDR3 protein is CASSEKSVSTDTQYF. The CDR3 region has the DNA TGTGCCAGCAGTGAGAAGAGCGTGAGCACAGATACGCAGTATTTT.

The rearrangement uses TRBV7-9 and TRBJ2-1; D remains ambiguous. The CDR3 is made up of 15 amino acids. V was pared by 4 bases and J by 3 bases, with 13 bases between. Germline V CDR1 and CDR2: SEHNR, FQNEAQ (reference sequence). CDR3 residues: CASSSFPGGYNEQFF. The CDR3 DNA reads TGTGCCAGCAGCTCCTTCCCGGGCGGCTACAATGAGCAGTTCTTC.

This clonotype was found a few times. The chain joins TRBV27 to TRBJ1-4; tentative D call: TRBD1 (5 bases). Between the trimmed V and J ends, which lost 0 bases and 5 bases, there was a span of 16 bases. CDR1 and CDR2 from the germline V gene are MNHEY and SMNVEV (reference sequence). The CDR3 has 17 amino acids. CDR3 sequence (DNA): TGTGCCAGCAGTTTATCGGTGTTTCGGGGGAGGAATGAAAAACTGTTTTTT. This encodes CASSLSVFRGRNEKLFF.

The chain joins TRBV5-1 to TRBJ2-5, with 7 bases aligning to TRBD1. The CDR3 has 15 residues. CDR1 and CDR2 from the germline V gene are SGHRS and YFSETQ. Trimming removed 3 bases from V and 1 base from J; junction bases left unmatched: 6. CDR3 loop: CASSYRTGAQETQYF. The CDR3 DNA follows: TGCGCCAGCAGCTATAGGACAGGCGCCCAAGAGACCCAGTACTTC.

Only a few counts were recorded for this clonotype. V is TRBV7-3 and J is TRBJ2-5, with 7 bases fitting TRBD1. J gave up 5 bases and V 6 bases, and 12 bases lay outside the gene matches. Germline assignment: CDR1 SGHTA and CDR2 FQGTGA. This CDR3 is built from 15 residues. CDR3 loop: CASSSTGTAMETQYF. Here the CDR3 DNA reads TGTGCCAGCAGTTCGACCGGGACAGCTATGGAGACCCAGTACTTC.

For the CDR3, the DNA is TGTGCCAGTAGTATGTCCACTGTCGTGGGAGGGATAGATACGCAGTATTTT. Its protein is CASSMSTVVGGIDTQYF. The chain combines TRBV19 with TRBJ2-3; TRBD2 aligns across 7 bases. The junction had 14 bases not matched to a gene; V was cut back by 3 bases and J by 5 bases. The germline CDR1 and CDR2 sequences are LNHDA and SQIVND (reference sequence). This CDR3 comprises 17 residues. The entire variable domain, with the rest obtained from reference TRBV19 and TRBJ2-3, is as follows: DGGITQSPKYLFRKEGQNVTLSCEQNLNHDAMYWYRQDPGQGLRLIYYSQIVNDFQKGDIAEGYSVSREKKESFPLTVTSAQKNPTAFYLCASSMSTVVGGIDTQYFGPGTRLTVL.

The CDR3 region is CSAERRAGYNEKLFF. CDR3 nucleotides: TGCAGTGCGGAACGCCGCGCAGGGTATAATGAAAAACTGTTTTTT. The chain combines TRBV20-1 with TRBJ1-4; D might be TRBD1 (5 bases). This CDR3 spans 15 amino acids. V lost 6 bases and J lost 4, with 18 bases in between. Germline assignment: CDR1 DFQATT and CDR2 SNEGSKA (reference sequence).

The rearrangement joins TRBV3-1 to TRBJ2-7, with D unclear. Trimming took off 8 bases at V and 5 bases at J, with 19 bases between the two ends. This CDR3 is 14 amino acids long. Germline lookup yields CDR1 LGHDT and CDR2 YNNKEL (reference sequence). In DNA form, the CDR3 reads TGTGCCAGCGGCCTAAGGACCCTGTCGGACGAGCAGTACTTC. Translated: CASGLRTLSDEQYF.

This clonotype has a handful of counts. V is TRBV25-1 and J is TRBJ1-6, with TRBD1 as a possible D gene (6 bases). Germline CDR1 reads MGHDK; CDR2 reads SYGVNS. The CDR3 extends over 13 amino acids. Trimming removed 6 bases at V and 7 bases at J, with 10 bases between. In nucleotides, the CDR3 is TGTGCCAGCAGAGATCAGGGGAATTCACCCCTCCACTTT. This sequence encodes CASRDQGNSPLHF. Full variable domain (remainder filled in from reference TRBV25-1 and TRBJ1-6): EADIYQTPRYLVIGTGKKITLECSQTMGHDKMYWYQQDPGMELHLIHYSYGVNSTEKGDLSSESTVSRIRTEHFPLTLESARPSHTSQYLCASRDQGNSPLHFGNGTRLTVT.

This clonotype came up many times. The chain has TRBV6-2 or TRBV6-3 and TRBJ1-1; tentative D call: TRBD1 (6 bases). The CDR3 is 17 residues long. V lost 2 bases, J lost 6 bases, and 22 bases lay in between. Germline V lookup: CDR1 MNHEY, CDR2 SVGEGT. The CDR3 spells CASSYPQSGGRHAEAFF. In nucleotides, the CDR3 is TGTGCCAGCAGTTACCCACAGTCGGGGGGGCGACACGCTGAAGCTTTCTTT.

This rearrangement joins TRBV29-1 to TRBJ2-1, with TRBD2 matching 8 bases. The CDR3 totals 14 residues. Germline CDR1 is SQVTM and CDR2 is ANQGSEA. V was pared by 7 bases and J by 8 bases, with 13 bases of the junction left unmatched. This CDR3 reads CSAGGAGEGYEQFF. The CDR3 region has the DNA TGCAGCGCCGGGGGGGCGGGAGAGGGCTATGAGCAGTTCTTC.

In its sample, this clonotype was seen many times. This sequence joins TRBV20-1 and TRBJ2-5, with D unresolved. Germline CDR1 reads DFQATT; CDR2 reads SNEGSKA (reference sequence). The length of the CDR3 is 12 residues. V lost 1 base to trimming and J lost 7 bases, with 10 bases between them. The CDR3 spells CSARANFGTQYF. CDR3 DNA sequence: TGCAGTGCTAGAGCCAACTTCGGGACCCAGTACTTC.

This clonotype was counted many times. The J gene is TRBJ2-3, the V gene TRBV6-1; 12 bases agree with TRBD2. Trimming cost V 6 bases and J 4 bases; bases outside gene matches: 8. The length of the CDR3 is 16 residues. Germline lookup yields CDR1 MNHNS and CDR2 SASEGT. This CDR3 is CASRRLAGGRADTQYF. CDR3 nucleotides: TGTGCCAGCAGAAGGCTAGCGGGAGGGAGGGCAGATACGCAGTATTTT.

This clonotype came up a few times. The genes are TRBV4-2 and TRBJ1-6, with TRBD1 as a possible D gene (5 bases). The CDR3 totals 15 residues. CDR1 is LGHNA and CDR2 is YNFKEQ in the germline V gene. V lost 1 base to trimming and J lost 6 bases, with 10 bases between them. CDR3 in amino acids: CASSQGWDFNSPLHF. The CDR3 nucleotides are TGTGCCAGCAGCCAAGGGTGGGACTTTAATTCACCCCTCCACTTT.

The CDR3 sequence is CASSSFMGLAGGNEQFF. The CDR3 DNA reads as TGTGCCAGCAGCTCATTCATGGGACTAGCGGGAGGCAATGAGCAGTTCTTC. The chain is built from TRBV7-2 and TRBJ2-1; 15 nucleotides agree with TRBD2. V dropped 4 bases and J dropped 6; count of bases not matched to a gene: 7. Germline loops: CDR1 SGHTA, CDR2 FQGNSA. This CDR3 contains 17 residues.

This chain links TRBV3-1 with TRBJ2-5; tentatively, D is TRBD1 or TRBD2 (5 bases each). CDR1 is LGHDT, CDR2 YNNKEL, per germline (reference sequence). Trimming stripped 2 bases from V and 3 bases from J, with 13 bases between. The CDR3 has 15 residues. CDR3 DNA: TGTGCCAGCAGCCAACCCTCCGGGACCAAAGAGACCCAGTACTTC. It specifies CASSQPSGTKETQYF.

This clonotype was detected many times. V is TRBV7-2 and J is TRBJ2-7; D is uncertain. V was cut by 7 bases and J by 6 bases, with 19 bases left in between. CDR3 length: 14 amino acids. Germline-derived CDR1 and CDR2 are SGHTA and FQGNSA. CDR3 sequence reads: CASISGAPSVEQYF. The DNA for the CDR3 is TGTGCCAGCATTTCCGGAGCCCCGAGTGTCGAGCAGTACTTC.

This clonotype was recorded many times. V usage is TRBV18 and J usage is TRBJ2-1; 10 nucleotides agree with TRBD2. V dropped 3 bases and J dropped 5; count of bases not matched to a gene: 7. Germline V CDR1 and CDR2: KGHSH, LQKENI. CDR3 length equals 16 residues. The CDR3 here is CASSPPGTSVDNEQFF. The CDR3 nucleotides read TGTGCCAGCTCACCCCCCGGGACTAGCGTGGACAATGAGCAGTTCTTC.

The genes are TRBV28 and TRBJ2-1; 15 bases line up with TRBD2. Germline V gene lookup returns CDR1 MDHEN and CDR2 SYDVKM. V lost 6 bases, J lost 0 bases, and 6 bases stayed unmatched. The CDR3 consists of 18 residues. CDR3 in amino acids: CASSGLAGGPSSYNEQFF. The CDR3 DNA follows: TGTGCCAGCAGCGGACTAGCGGGAGGGCCAAGCTCCTACAATGAGCAGTTCTTC.

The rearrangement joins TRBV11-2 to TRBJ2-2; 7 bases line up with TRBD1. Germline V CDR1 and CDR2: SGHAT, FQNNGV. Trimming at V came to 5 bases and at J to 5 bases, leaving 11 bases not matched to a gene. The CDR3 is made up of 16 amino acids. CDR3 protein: CASSPFSRGRTGELFF. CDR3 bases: TGTGCCAGCAGCCCGTTTAGTAGGGGGCGTACCGGGGAGCTGTTTTTT.